What follows are 25 T cell receptor beta chains derived from one specimen sequenced in a study of T-cell reconstitution after alpha-beta-depleted transplantation in children. As it was prepared, the TCRbeta library received unique molecular identifiers. TCRdb re-called the PCR reads through MiXCR, storing one row per CDR3 protein. The repertoire holds almost 500,000 distinct CDR3 sequences, around an eighth seen once, with around 6% in the top ten. This specimen consisted of PBMCs from the stem cell graft donor, obtained from the stem cell graft. These receptors all stem from a human donor who donated a stem cell graft to a child with combined immunodeficiency.

This clonotype turned up a few times. Here the CDR3 DNA reads TGTGCCAGCAGTTTTTGGCGGGGGGACACAGATACGCAGTATTTT. It translates to CASSFWRGDTDTQYF. The chain employs TRBV12-3 or TRBV12-4 and TRBJ2-3, with TRBD2 matching 8 bases. The CDR3 contains 15 residues. Trimming cost V 3 bases and J 2 bases; bases outside gene matches: 4.

This clonotype appeared a few times. The chain has TRBV27 and TRBJ2-2; unclear D gene. In germline, CDR1 is MNHEY, CDR2 SMNVEV (reference sequence). Trimming shortened V by 1 base and J by 4 bases, and 10 bases separated the two germline ends. The CDR3 is made up of 15 amino acids. The CDR3 region has the DNA TGTGCCAGCAGTTTATATTCGGACCTCACCGGGGAGCTGTTTTTT. This sequence encodes CASSLYSDLTGELFF.

The chain joins TRBV27 to TRBJ1-4; possible D gene TRBD1, 6 bases. The germline gives CDR1 MNHEY, CDR2 SMNVEV (reference sequence). The CDR3 is 16 residues long. V lost 0 bases to trimming and J lost 8 bases, with 16 bases between them. Written as DNA, the CDR3 is TGTGCCAGCAGTTTATCCGACGGGGGGCTAAGGGAAAAACTGTTTTTT. This codes for CASSLSDGGLREKLFF.

This clonotype was detected many times. The J gene is TRBJ2-1, the V gene TRBV13; D perhaps matches TRBD1 (5 bases). The germline gives CDR1 PRHDT, CDR2 FYEKMQ (reference sequence). CDR3 size: 14 residues. The ends were cut back, 5 bases at V and 6 bases at J, with 14 bases in the middle. CDR3 nucleotide sequence: TGTGCCAGCAGCCAGAGACAGTTAGGCAATGAGCAGTTCTTC. It codes for CASSQRQLGNEQFF.

This clonotype has a count of ten or more. This chain connects TRBV2 to TRBJ2-1; D is undetermined. V was pared by 4 bases and J by 12 bases, with 10 bases between. Germline CDR1 is SNHLY and CDR2 is FYNNEI. CDR3 length: 11 amino acids. The CDR3 here is CASSGPAGQFF. The DNA for the CDR3 is TGTGCCAGCAGTGGACCAGCTGGGCAGTTCTTC.

The sample holds many counts of this clonotype. The chain employs TRBV29-1 and TRBJ2-6; D unclear. CDR3 size: 14 residues. V lost 5 bases to trimming and J lost 0 bases, with 8 bases between them. Germline CDR1 and CDR2: SQVTM and ANQGSEA. In DNA, the CDR3 is TGCAGCGTTCTGGGCAGCTCTGGGGCCAACGTCCTGACTTTC. Its translation: CSVLGSSGANVLTF.

This clonotype was seen repeatedly, ten times or more. The V call is TRBV20-1, the J call TRBJ1-5; D is possibly TRBD1 (6 bases). Germline CDR1 DFQATT, CDR2 SNEGSKA (reference sequence). Deletions cut 6 bases from V and 7 bases from J, with 16 bases between. The CDR3 runs 13 residues. The CDR3 sequence: CSAGGGGRQPQHF. CDR3 sequence (DNA): TGCAGTGCGGGGGGCGGGGGCAGGCAGCCCCAGCATTTT.

The chain joins TRBV3-1 to TRBJ2-7; D is perhaps TRBD1 (6 bases). The CDR3 runs to 16 residues. Looked up from germline, CDR1 is LGHDT and CDR2 is YNNKEL (reference sequence). Trimming shortened V by 3 bases and J by 3 bases, and 18 bases separated the two germline ends. This CDR3 is CASSQGTTTPYYEQYF. The CDR3, as DNA: TGTGCCAGCAGCCAGGGGACAACCACCCCCTACTACGAGCAGTACTTC.

This clonotype has a count of ten or more. The chain employs TRBV20-1 and TRBJ2-1, with TRBD2 matching 16 bases. Germline V CDR1 and CDR2: DFQATT, SNEGSKA (reference sequence). The junction had 3 bases not matched to a gene; V was cut back by 0 bases and J by 1 base. The CDR3 runs to 18 residues. DNA for the CDR3: TGCAGTGCTAGAGACCCGGGACTAGCGGGAGGGTCCTACAATGAGCAGTTCTTC. Translation: CSARDPGLAGGSYNEQFF.

This clonotype was seen ten or more times. This chain connects TRBV20-1 to TRBJ2-4, with D perhaps TRBD2 (6 bases). CDR3 length: 13 amino acids. Trimming cost V 6 bases and J 0 bases, with 9 bases left between them. Germline loops: CDR1 DFQATT, CDR2 SNEGSKA (reference sequence). The CDR3 spells CSAPGLAKNIQYF. The DNA of the CDR3 is TGCAGTGCGCCGGGACTAGCCAAAAACATTCAGTACTTC.

This clonotype has at least ten counts. CDR3: CASSQDWFVNTGELFF. CDR3 DNA: TGCGCCAGCAGCCAAGATTGGTTCGTTAACACCGGGGAGCTGTTTTTT. This chain links TRBV4-3 with TRBJ2-2; unclear D gene. This CDR3 comprises 16 residues. Per the germline V gene, CDR1 is LGHNA and CDR2 is YSLEER. Trimming took 0 bases from V and 2 from J, leaving 10 bases between them.

The CDR3 DNA sequence: TGTGCCAGCAGCCCCAGACTAGCGGGATGGAATGAGCAGTTCTTC. Translation: CASSPRLAGWNEQFF. The V call is TRBV11-3, the J call TRBJ2-1, with 11 positions matching TRBD2. The CDR3 extends over 15 amino acids. V lost 5 bases to trimming and J lost 7 bases; unmatched junction nucleotides: 7. In germline, CDR1 is SGHNT, CDR2 YENEEA. Full variable domain (outside the CDR3, taken from reference TRBV11-3 and TRBJ2-1): EAGVVQSPRYKIIEKKQPVAFWCNPISGHNTLYWYLQNLGQGPELLIRYENEEAVDDSQLPKDRFSAERLKGVDSTLKIQPAELGDSAVYLCASSPRLAGWNEQFFGPGTRLTVL.

The rearrangement uses TRBV19 and TRBJ2-7; D ambiguous. The CDR3 has 10 residues. The V gene lost 7 bases and the J gene lost 6 bases, with 7 bases spanning the gap. CDR1 is LNHDA, CDR2 SQIVND, per germline (reference sequence). Here the CDR3 reads CASILTEQYF. DNA for the CDR3: TGTGCCAGTATCCTCACCGAGCAGTACTTC. The variable domain in full, with the rest retrieved from reference TRBV19 and TRBJ2-7, is DGGITQSPKYLFRKEGQNVTLSCEQNLNHDAMYWYRQDPGQGLRLIYYSQIVNDFQKGDIAEGYSVSREKKESFPLTVTSAQKNPTAFYLCASILTEQYFGPGTRLTVT.

This clonotype has ten or more counts. CDR3 in DNA: TGCAGTGCTAGTACGGGGGGGCCCGTTGAGACCCAGTACTTC. Protein product: CSASTGGPVETQYF. The gene calls are TRBV20-1 and TRBJ2-5; 8 bases agree with TRBD2. The J segment lost 5 bases and the V segment lost 3 bases, leaving 8 bases of the junction unmatched. CDR3 length: 14 amino acids. Germline V lookup: CDR1 DFQATT, CDR2 SNEGSKA (reference sequence).

This clonotype was counted a few times. The chain links TRBV21-1 to TRBJ2-4; TRBD2, the table's D call, lacks a check against the DNA. TRBV21-1 is given as a pseudogene. The length of the CDR3 is 19 residues. The chain's CDR3 is CASSSSGTSGRRAKNIQYF. The CDR3 DNA reads TGTGCCAGCAGCAGCTCCGGGACTAGCGGGAGGCGAGCCAAAAACATTCAGTACTTC.

This chain links TRBV12-3 or TRBV12-4 with TRBJ1-2; D not certain. V was clipped by 8 bases and J by 8 bases, with 18 bases between them. This CDR3 contains 13 residues. Here the CDR3 DNA reads TGTGCCAGCGCTCCGAGCCTCCCGGGAGGCTACACCTTC. Translating gives CASAPSLPGGYTF.

This chain connects TRBV3-1 to TRBJ1-3; possibly TRBD1 for D (6 bases). Looked up from germline, CDR1 is LGHDT and CDR2 is YNNKEL (reference sequence). The CDR3 runs to 16 residues. V was shortened by 1 base and J by 0 bases, with 10 bases between the two germline ends. In nucleotides, the CDR3 is TGTGCCAGCAGCCAAGGAGGACAGAGCTCTGGAAACACCATATATTTT. Encoded protein: CASSQGGQSSGNTIYF.

This clonotype was seen a handful of times. V gene TRBV20-1 combines with J gene TRBJ2-7; no clear D gene. Germline loops: CDR1 DFQATT, CDR2 SNEGSKA (reference sequence). The CDR3 has 13 residues. V was shortened by 0 bases and J by 3 bases, with 9 bases between the two germline ends. CDR3 protein: CSARDRAVYEQYF. In nucleotides, the CDR3 is TGCAGTGCTAGAGATCGGGCCGTCTACGAGCAGTACTTC.

The genes are TRBV18 and TRBJ2-5; D ambiguous. Trimming removed 3 bases from V and 2 bases from J, with 13 bases in between. This CDR3 region has 15 residues. Germline lookup yields CDR1 KGHSH and CDR2 LQKENI. Here the CDR3 DNA reads TGTGCCAGCTCACCCGCACAACAACGGCAAGAGACCCAGTACTTC. Its protein product is CASSPAQQRQETQYF. Filled out from reference TRBV18 and TRBJ2-5, the complete variable domain reads NAGVMQNPRHLVRRRGQEARLRCSPMKGHSHVYWYRQLPEEGLKFMVYLQKENIIDESGMPKERFSAEFPKEGPSILRIQQVVRGDSAAYFCASSPAQQRQETQYFGPGTRLLVL.

There are a few counts of this clonotype. The chain recombines TRBV5-6 with TRBJ2-5; TRBD1 aligns across 7 bases. CDR1 is SGHDT and CDR2 is YYEEEE in the germline V gene. This CDR3 has 17 residues. V shed 1 base, J shed 5 bases, and the junction held 14 bases outside the gene matches. DNA for the CDR3: TGTGCCAGCAGCTTGCCCCCTCACCTGACAGGGTCGGAGACCCAGTACTTC. Amino acid sequence: CASSLPPHLTGSETQYF.

This clonotype was detected many times. This chain joins TRBV25-1 and TRBJ2-2, with D hard to call. Looked up from germline, CDR1 is MGHDK and CDR2 is SYGVNS. V dropped 1 base and J dropped 6 bases, with 3 bases sitting between them. The CDR3 covers 12 residues. CDR3 sequence: CASSEFAGELFF. The CDR3 DNA follows: TGTGCCAGCAGTGAATTCGCCGGGGAGCTGTTTTTT. The complete variable domain, with remaining parts taken from reference TRBV25-1 and TRBJ2-2, reads EADIYQTPRYLVIGTGKKITLECSQTMGHDKMYWYQQDPGMELHLIHYSYGVNSTEKGDLSSESTVSRIRTEHFPLTLESARPSHTSQYLCASSEFAGELFFGEGSRLTVL.

The V call is TRBV4-1, the J call TRBJ2-4, with 12 bases that match TRBD2. V was clipped by 0 bases and J by 5 bases; unmatched bases: 8. CDR1 is MGHRA and CDR2 is YSYEKL in the germline V gene. The CDR3 runs 18 residues. CDR3 nucleotide sequence: TGCGCCAGCAGCCAAGAAGGACTAGCGGGATCGTACGAAAACATTCAGTACTTC. This codes for CASSQEGLAGSYENIQYF.

The chain recombines TRBV6-4 with TRBJ1-1; D is uncertain. The CDR3 has 16 residues. V was shortened by 2 bases and J by 1 base, with 14 bases between the two germline ends. In germline, CDR1 is MRHNA, CDR2 SNTAGT. The CDR3 here is CASSDPRQPKNTEAFF. Here the CDR3 DNA reads TGTGCCAGCAGTGACCCAAGACAACCGAAGAACACTGAAGCTTTCTTT.

This clonotype has more than one count but fewer than ten. V and J are TRBV3-1 and TRBJ1-1; TRBD1 matches 11 bases. Germline CDR1 is LGHDT and CDR2 is YNNKEL (reference sequence). This CDR3 has 16 amino acids. With V trimmed by 4 bases and J by 5 bases, 9 bases remained unmatched. For the CDR3, the DNA is TGTGCCAGCAGCCCAGGGACAGGGGGTCGAGAGACTGAAGCTTTCTTT. Its translation is CASSPGTGGRETEAFF. Full variable domain (rest looked up from reference TRBV3-1 and TRBJ1-1): DTAVSQTPKYLVTQMGNDKSIKCEQNLGHDTMYWYKQDSKKFLKIMFSYNNKELIINETVPNRFSPKSPDKAHLNLHINSLELGDSAVYFCASSPGTGGRETEAFFGQGTRLTVV.

About this clonotype itself: A read error may account for a junction end that differs from germline. This chain links TRBV11-2 with TRBJ2-3; TRBD2 matches 10 bases. The V gene's germline CDR1 is SGHAT and CDR2 FQNNGV. This CDR3 contains 17 residues. The CDR3 protein is CASSVERLAGATDTQYF. The CDR3 DNA sequence: TGTGCCAGCAGCGTAGAGCGCCTAGCGGGAGCGACAGATACGCAGTATTTT.